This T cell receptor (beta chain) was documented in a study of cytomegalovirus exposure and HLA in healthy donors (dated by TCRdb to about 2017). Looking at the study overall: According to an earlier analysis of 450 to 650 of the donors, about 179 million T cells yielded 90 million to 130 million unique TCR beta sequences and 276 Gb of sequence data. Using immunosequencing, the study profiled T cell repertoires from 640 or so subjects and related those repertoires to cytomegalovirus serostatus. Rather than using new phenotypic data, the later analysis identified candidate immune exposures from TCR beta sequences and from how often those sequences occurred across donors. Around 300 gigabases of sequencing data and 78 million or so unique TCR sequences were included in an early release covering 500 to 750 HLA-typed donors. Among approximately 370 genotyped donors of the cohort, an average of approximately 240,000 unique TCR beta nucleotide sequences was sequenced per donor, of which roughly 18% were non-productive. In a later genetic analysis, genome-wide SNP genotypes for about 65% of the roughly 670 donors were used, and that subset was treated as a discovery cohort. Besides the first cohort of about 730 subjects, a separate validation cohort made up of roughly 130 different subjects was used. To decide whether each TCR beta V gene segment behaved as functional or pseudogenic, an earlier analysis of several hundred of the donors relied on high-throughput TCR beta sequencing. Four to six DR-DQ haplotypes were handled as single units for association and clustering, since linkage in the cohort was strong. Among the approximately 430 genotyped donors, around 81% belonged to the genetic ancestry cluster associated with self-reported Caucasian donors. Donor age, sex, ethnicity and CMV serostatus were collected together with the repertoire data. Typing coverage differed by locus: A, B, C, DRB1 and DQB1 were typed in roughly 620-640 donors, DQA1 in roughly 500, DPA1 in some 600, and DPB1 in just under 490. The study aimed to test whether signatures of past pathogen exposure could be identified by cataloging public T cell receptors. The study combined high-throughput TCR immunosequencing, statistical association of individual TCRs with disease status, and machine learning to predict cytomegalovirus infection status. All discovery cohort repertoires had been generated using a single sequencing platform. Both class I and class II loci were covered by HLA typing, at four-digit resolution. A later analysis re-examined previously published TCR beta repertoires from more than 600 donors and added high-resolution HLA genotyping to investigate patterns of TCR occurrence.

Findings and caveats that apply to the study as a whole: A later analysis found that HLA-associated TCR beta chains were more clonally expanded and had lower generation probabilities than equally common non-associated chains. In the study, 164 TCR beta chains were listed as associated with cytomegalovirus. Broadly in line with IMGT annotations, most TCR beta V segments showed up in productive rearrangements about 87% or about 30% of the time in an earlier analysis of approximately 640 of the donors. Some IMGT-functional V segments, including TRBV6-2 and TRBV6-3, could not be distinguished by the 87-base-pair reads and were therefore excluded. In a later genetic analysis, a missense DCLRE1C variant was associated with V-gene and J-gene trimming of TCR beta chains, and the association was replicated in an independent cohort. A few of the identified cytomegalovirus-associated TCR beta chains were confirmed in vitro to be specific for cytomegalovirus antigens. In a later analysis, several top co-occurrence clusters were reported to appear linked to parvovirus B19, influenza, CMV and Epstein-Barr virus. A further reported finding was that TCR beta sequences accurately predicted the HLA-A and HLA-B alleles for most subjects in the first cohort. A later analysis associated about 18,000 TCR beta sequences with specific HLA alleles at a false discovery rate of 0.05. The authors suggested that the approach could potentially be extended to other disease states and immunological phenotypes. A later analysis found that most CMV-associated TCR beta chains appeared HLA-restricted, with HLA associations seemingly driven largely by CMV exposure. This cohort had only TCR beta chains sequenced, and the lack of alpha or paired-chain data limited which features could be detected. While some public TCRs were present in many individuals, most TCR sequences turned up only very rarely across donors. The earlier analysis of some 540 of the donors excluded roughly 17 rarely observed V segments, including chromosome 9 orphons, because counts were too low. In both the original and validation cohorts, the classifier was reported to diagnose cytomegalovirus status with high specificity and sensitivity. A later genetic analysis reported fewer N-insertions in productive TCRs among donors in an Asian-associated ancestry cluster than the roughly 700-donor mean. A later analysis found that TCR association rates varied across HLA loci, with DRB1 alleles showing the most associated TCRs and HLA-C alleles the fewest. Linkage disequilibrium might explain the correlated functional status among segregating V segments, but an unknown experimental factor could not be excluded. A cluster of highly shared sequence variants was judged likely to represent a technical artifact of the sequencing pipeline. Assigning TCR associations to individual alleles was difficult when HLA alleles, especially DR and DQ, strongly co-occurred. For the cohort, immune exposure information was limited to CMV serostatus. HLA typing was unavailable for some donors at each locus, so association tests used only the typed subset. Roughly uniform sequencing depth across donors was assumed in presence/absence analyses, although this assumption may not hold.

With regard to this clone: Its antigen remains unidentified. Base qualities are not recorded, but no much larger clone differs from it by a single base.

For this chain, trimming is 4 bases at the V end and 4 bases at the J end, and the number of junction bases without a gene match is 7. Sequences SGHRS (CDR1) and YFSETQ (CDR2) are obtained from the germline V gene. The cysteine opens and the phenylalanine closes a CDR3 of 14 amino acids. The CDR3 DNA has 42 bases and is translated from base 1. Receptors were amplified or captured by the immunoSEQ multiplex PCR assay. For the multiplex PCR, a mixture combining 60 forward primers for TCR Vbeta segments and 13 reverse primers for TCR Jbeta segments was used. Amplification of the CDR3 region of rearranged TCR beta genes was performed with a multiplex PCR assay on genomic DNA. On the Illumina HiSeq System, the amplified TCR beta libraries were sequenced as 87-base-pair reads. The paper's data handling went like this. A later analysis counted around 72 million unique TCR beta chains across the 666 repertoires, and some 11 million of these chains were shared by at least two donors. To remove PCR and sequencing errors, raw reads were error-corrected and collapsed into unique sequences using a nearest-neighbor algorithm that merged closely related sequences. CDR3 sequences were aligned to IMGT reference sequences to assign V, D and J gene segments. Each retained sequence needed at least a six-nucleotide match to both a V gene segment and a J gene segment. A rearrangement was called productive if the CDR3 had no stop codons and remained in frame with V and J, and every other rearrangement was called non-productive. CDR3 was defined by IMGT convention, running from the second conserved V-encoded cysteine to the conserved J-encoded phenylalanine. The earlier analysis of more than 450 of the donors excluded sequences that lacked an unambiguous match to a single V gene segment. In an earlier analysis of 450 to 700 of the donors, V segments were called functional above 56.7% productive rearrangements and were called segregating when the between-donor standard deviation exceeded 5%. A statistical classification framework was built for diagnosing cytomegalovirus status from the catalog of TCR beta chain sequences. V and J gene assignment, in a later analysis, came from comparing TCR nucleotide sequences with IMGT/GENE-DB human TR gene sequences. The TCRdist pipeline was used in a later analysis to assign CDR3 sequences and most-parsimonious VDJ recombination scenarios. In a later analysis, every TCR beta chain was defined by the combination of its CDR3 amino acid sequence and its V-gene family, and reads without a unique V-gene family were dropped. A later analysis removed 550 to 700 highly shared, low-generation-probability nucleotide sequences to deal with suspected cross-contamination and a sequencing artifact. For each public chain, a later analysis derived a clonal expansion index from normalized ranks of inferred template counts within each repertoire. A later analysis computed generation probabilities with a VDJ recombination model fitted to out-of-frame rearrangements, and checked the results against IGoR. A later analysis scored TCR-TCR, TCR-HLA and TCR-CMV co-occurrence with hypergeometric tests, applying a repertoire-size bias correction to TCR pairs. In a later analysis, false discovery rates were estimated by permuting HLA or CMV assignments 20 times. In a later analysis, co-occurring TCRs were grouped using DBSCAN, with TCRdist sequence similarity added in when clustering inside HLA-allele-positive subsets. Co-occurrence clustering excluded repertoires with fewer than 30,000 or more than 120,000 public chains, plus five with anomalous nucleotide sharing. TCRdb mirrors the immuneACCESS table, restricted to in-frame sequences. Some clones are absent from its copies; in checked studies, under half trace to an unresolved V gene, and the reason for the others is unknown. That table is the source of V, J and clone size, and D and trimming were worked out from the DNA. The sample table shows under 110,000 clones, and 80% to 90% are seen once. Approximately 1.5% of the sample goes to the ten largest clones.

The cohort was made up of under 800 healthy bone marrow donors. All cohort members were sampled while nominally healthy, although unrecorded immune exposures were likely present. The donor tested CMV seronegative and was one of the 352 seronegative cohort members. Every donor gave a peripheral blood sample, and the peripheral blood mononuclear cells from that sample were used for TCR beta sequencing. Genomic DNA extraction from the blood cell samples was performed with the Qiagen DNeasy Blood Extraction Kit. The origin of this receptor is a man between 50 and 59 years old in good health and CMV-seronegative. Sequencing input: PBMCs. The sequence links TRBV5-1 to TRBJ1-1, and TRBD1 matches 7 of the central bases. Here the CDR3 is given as CASSARQGGTEAFF. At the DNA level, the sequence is TGCGCCAGCAGCGCCCGACAGGGAGGCACTGAAGCTTTCTTT.